These T cell receptor beta chains were read from a single sample in a study of cytomegalovirus exposure and HLA in healthy donors. Clones were sequenced by immunoSEQ multiplex PCR, and TCRdb holds only the in-frame ones, with some missing. Here the sample spans about 110,000 clones, around 63% being singletons. Specimen: PBMCs. These receptors all stem from a man aged 25 to 40 in good health and CMV-seronegative. CDR3s include the opening cysteine and the closing phenylalanine or tryptophan. Each record gives: D gene, clone size, J gene, V gene, CDR3 protein, CDR3 DNA. A D gene is named only where the DNA matches it firmly. Size is stated for part of the rows, as once, few or many counts, or as a class when the clone is expanded.

TRBD1	-	TRBJ2-1	TRBV4-3	CASSQDHGTGGNEQFF	TGCGCCAGCAGCCAAGATCACGGGACAGGGGGCAATGAGCAGTTCTTC
-	-	TRBJ1-1	TRBV28	CASSLSTGREAFF	TGTGCCAGCAGTTTAAGTACAGGGCGAGAAGCTTTCTTT
-	-	TRBJ1-5	TRBV4-2	CASSPPILGGGNQPQHF	TGTGCCAGCAGTCCGCCCATTCTCGGGGGGGGCAATCAGCCCCAGCATTTT
-	-	TRBJ1-2	TRBV27	CASSQGYGYTF	TGTGCCAGCAGCCAGGGGTATGGCTACACCTTC
TRBD1	few	TRBJ1-4	TRBV7-9	CASSPGQGSAEKLFF	TGTGCCAGCAGCCCGGGACAGGGCTCGGCTGAAAAACTGTTTTTT
TRBD1	few	TRBJ1-3	TRBV28	CASSLAGGLLGNTIYF	TGTGCCAGCAGTTTGGCAGGGGGCCTTCTTGGAAACACCATATATTTT
TRBD1	-	TRBJ2-5	TRBV12-5	CASDQGTVRAEVETQYF	TGTGCTAGTGACCAGGGGACAGTACGGGCAGAAGTAGAGACCCAGTACTTC
-	-	TRBJ2-7	TRBV18	CASSPTAGNYEQYF	TGTGCCAGCTCACCTACGGCAGGGAACTACGAGCAGTACTTC
TRBD1	-	TRBJ1-3	TRBV6-1	CASSLDRSSGNTIYF	TGTGCCAGCAGTTTGGACAGGTCCTCTGGAAACACCATATATTTT
TRBD1	-	TRBJ1-5	TRBV28	CASRQQGAGQPQHF	TGTGCCAGCAGGCAACAGGGGGCAGGTCAGCCCCAGCATTTT
-	-	TRBJ1-6	TRBV27	CASSFTGNLPLHF	TGTGCCAGCAGTTTCACAGGGAATTTACCCCTCCACTTT
TRBD2	-	TRBJ2-7	TRBV4-3	CASSQEGTSGSSYEQYF	TGCGCCAGCAGCCAAGAAGGAACTAGCGGTAGTTCCTACGAGCAGTACTTC
-	-	TRBJ1-3	TRBV7-8	CASSLGGAGNTIYF	TGTGCCAGCAGCTTAGGAGGTGCTGGAAACACCATATATTTT
TRBD2	-	TRBJ2-7	TRBV30	CAWRQTSGSFYEQYF	TGTGCCTGGCGCCAGACTAGCGGGTCCTTTTACGAGCAGTACTTC
-	-	TRBJ1-1	TRBV19	CASSFGLSYTEAFF	TGTGCCAGTAGTTTTGGGCTTTCCTACACTGAAGCTTTCTTT
-	-	TRBJ1-5	TRBV10-3	CAISEESGNQPQHF	TGTGCCATCAGTGAGGAGTCTGGCAATCAGCCCCAGCATTTT
TRBD2	-	TRBJ2-7	TRBV7-2	CASSSSGSGYEQYF	TGTGCCAGCAGCTCTAGCGGGAGCGGCTACGAGCAGTACTTC
-	once	TRBJ2-1	TRBV30	CAWGPKRSYNEQFF	TGTGCCTGGGGCCCCAAACGCTCCTACAATGAGCAGTTCTTC
-	few	TRBJ2-5	TRBV7-9	CASSLGSNQETQYF	TGTGCCAGCAGCTTGGGGAGTAACCAAGAGACCCAGTACTTC
-	-	TRBJ2-2	TRBV9	CAGSVAPTFTGELFF	TGTGCCGGCAGCGTAGCCCCGACTTTTACCGGGGAGCTGTTTTTT
-	-	TRBJ1-1	TRBV7-9	CASNMGGGNTEAFF	TGTGCCAGCAACATGGGGGGGGGAAACACTGAAGCTTTCTTT
TRBD2	-	TRBJ2-3	TRBV11-2	CASRPIAGVTTDTQYF	TGTGCCAGCAGACCCATAGCGGGAGTTACCACAGATACGCAGTATTTT
-	-	TRBJ2-1	TRBV9	CASSKDRRLGNEQFF	TGTGCCAGCAGCAAAGACAGGCGTCTAGGCAATGAGCAGTTCTTC
TRBD1	few	TRBJ2-7	TRBV7-2	CASSLSFTGGYEQYF	TGTGCCAGCAGCTTAAGTTTCACAGGGGGTTACGAGCAGTACTTC
-	-	TRBJ2-2	TRBV18	CASSVQGANTGELFF	TGTGCCAGCTCAGTTCAGGGTGCGAACACCGGGGAGCTGTTTTTT